This note documents a single T cell receptor (beta chain) sequence. Germline lookup yields CDR1 MDHEN and CDR2 SYDVKM. V was pared by 4 bases and J by 6 bases, with 8 bases of the junction left unmatched. This CDR3 is 14 amino acids long. This sample is drawn from a study of pediatric ulcerative colitis. TCRdb's copy holds only in-frame clones and misses some; the assay was immunoSEQ multiplex PCR. The sample holds 55,000 to 70,000 clones; around 87% are singletons and the top ten take about 1.5%. Specimen: blood. This TCR was sampled from a boy between 10 and 17 years old who was a control in a study of pediatric ulcerative colitis. The chain couples TRBV28 to TRBJ2-5; 7 bases align to TRBD2. Here the CDR3 DNA reads TGTGCCAGCAGTTCGCCCGGGACTACAAAGACCCAGTACTTC. Its translation is CASSSPGTTKTQYF.